The source of this T cell receptor (beta chain) is a study of T cell repertoires in cytomegalovirus infection. This clonotype occurred many times. TCRdb recomputed calls from the reads with MiXCR, one row per CDR3 protein. The table has under 200,000 distinct CDR3 sequences, 8% to 10% seen once. Germline V gene data show CDR1 as SEHNR and CDR2 as FQNEAQ (reference sequence). Trimming stripped 2 bases from V and 4 bases from J, with 12 bases between. The CDR3 sequence is 15 residues long. The clonotype comes from a human donor in good health (CMV status not recorded). Some clones in this sample may be carry-over from other donors' samples. V and J are TRBV7-9 and TRBJ1-5; possible D gene TRBD1, 5 bases. The material sequenced was PBMCs. CDR3 region: CASSLSGGMNQPQHF. The CDR3 coding sequence is TGTGCCAGCAGCTTAAGTGGGGGAATGAATCAGCCCCAGCATTTT. The complete variable domain, with remaining parts taken from reference TRBV7-9 and TRBJ1-5, reads DTGVSQNPRHKITKRGQNVTFRCDPISEHNRLYWYRQTLGQGPEFLTYFQNEAQLEKSRLLSDRFSAERPKGSFSTLEIQRTEQGDSAMYLCASSLSGGMNQPQHFGDGTRLSIL.